This record covers a single T cell receptor (beta chain). Original analysis: Amplification from reference gene primers served as the basis for estimated nucleated cell counts. Repertoires were generated with immunoSEQ multiplex PCR, while TCRdb's copy carries only in-frame clones and drops some. That table furnishes V, J and clone size, whereas the DNA furnished D and trimming. This table has 75,000 to 100,000 clones, about 83% appearing once. The sample belongs to a study of blood T cell repertoires in COVID-19. About the research overall: Italy, Spain and the United States were the sources of the convalescent and acute COVID-19 samples. In each case, the material was cDNA or gDNA derived from T cells, B-cell-depleted T cells, or PBMCs.

The CDR3 totals 13 residues. Looked up from germline, CDR1 is MNHNY and CDR2 is SVGAGI (reference sequence). V lost 2 bases, J lost 1 base, and 4 bases lay in between. The sample taken for sequencing was peripheral blood. The J gene is TRBJ2-3, the V gene TRBV6-6; no clear D gene. This TCR derives from a man aged 55 to 70 with acute or convalescent COVID-19. The CDR3, as DNA: TGTGCCAGCAGTTACCTAGGCACAGATACGCAGTATTTT. Translation: CASSYLGTDTQYF.